This is a list of T cell receptor beta chains from one sample in a study of T cells in Graves' hyperthyroidism and ophthalmopathy. TCRdb re-derived calls from the multiplex PCR reads in MiXCR, one entry per CDR3 protein. The repertoire includes roughly 400,000 distinct CDR3 sequences, more than 13% of them detected once, and around 27% sits in the top ten. Input material: blood. These receptors were collected from a man aged 50 or older with Graves' ophthalmopathy. The CDR3 runs from the conserved cysteine through the conserved F or W. D genes are given only for firm matches. A row's size may be missing; if present it is once, few, many or a size class.

>many|NA|TRBV18|TRBJ2-2
CASSPGRPGAGELFF
TGTGCCAGCTCACCGGGACGACCAGGGGCCGGGGAGCTGTTTTTT
>many|TRBD2|TRBV11-2|TRBJ2-1
CASSLVGTSFPDEQFF
TGTGCCAGCAGCTTAGTAGGGACTAGCTTTCCCGATGAGCAGTTCTTC
>many|TRBD1|TRBV7-8|TRBJ1-2
CASSLTGTGYGYTF
TGTGCCAGCAGCCTTACCGGGACAGGGTATGGCTACACCTTC
>many|TRBD1|TRBV2|TRBJ1-5
CASRPGQGSNQPQHF
TGTGCCAGCAGACCCGGACAGGGGAGCAATCAGCCCCAGCATTTT
>NA|NA|TRBV30|TRBJ2-2
CAWRGWERVTGELFF
TGTGCCTGGAGGGGGTGGGAGCGTGTCACCGGGGAGCTGTTTTTT
>many|NA|TRBV7-6|TRBJ2-1
CASSLTGGDNKQFF
TGTGCCAGCAGCTTAACGGGTGGAGACAATAAGCAGTTCTTC
>NA|NA|TRBV4-1|TRBJ2-1
CASSQVTVASSYNEQFF
TGCGCCAGCAGCCAAGTCACAGTCGCGAGCTCCTACAATGAGCAGTTCTTC
>many|NA|TRBV9|TRBJ1-1
CASSVADETEAFF
TGTGCCAGCAGCGTAGCCGACGAGACTGAAGCTTTCTTT
>many|TRBD2|TRBV3-1|TRBJ2-7
CASSQTSGGNYEQYF
TGTGCCAGCAGCCAAACTAGCGGGGGGAACTACGAGCAGTACTTC
>many|TRBD1|TRBV10-3|TRBJ1-1
CAISESGTANTEAFF
TGTGCCATCAGTGAATCCGGGACAGCGAACACTGAAGCTTTCTTT
>NA|NA|TRBV20-1|TRBJ2-6
CSAREGRFSGANVLTF
TGCAGTGCTAGAGAAGGCCGTTTCTCTGGGGCCAACGTCCTGACTTTC
>many|TRBD1|TRBV7-9|TRBJ2-7
CASSWRDRAYEQYF
TGTGCCAGCAGTTGGAGGGACAGGGCCTACGAGCAGTACTTC
>many|TRBD1|TRBV20-1|TRBJ1-2
CSARDDTGQLMNYGYTF
TGCAGTGCTAGAGACGACACGGGACAGCTTATGAACTATGGCTACACCTTC
>NA|NA|TRBV27|TRBJ2-2
CASRGSGTGELFF
TGTGCCAGCAGGGGTTCGGGCACCGGGGAGCTGTTTTTT
>NA|NA|TRBV29-1|TRBJ1-1
CSVDPTRLGDTEAFF
TGCAGCGTCGACCCGACCCGGCTAGGGGACACTGAAGCTTTCTTT
>many|TRBD2|TRBV9|TRBJ2-3
CASSMPSGRPPTSTDTQYF
TGTGCCAGCAGCATGCCTAGCGGGAGGCCACCGACTAGCACAGATACGCAGTATTTT
>NA|NA|TRBV6-1|TRBJ2-5
CATTLYLGGQETQYF
TGTGCCACCACACTCTACCTGGGGGGCCAAGAGACCCAGTACTTC
>many|NA|TRBV27|TRBJ1-1
CASSSSGQTRILAFF
TGTGCCAGCAGTTCCTCGGGACAAACCCGAATCCTGGCTTTCTTT
>few|NA|TRBV25-1|TRBJ2-1
CASSEGGSGWRDEQFF
TGTGCCAGCAGTGAGGGAGGAAGCGGGTGGAGGGATGAGCAGTTCTTC
>NA|NA|TRBV15|TRBJ2-1
CATSRPRTEQFF
TGTGCCACCAGCAGACCCCGGACTGAGCAGTTCTTC
>many|NA|TRBV9|TRBJ2-1
CASIGGRTYNEQFF
TGTGCCAGCATAGGCGGGCGAACCTACAATGAGCAGTTCTTC
>few|TRBD2|TRBV6-2/TRBV6-3|TRBJ2-2
CASRGTTRYTGELFF
TGTGCCAGCCGGGGGACTACCCGGTACACCGGGGAGCTGTTTTTT
>NA|NA|TRBV6-9|TRBJ2-7
CASSYGQTYEQYF
TGTGCCAGCAGTTACGGACAAACCTACGAGCAGTACTTC
>few|NA|TRBV5-1|TRBJ1-1
CASSVVAGEGTEAFF
TGCGCCAGCAGCGTGGTCGCAGGTGAGGGGACTGAAGCTTTCTTT
>NA|NA|TRBV29-1|TRBJ1-1
CSGQAMNTEAFF
TGCAGCGGGCAGGCCATGAACACTGAAGCTTTCTTT
>few|TRBD1|TRBV9|TRBJ1-2
CASSAGQGGYGYTF
TGTGCCAGCAGCGCAGGACAGGGGGGCTATGGCTACACCTTC
>many|TRBD1|TRBV11-2|TRBJ2-7
CASSPGGQGTYEQYF
TGTGCCAGCAGCCCGGGGGGACAGGGAACCTACGAGCAGTACTTC
>many|NA|TRBV12-3/TRBV12-4|TRBJ2-1
CAPPGGAHDSYNEQFF
TGTGCCCCGCCCGGTGGTGCGCACGACTCCTACAATGAGCAGTTCTTC
>NA|NA|TRBV20-1|TRBJ2-2
CSARDAGRELFF
TGCAGTGCTAGAGATGCGGGGCGGGAGCTGTTTTTT
>NA|TRBD1|TRBV4-2|TRBJ1-4
CASSQTGGANEKLFF
TGTGCCAGCAGCCAAACAGGGGGTGCTAATGAAAAACTGTTTTTT
>few|TRBD1|TRBV19|TRBJ1-5
CATGTGSQPQHF
TGTGCCACCGGGACAGGGAGCCAGCCCCAGCATTTT
>few|TRBD1|TRBV19|TRBJ2-5
CASGGQAFAETQYF
TGTGCCAGTGGAGGACAGGCGTTTGCGGAGACCCAGTACTTC
>many|NA|TRBV28|TRBJ1-5
CASSLRRGGNQPQHF
TGTGCCAGCAGTTTAAGAAGGGGCGGGAATCAGCCCCAGCATTTT
>many|NA|TRBV12-3/TRBV12-4|TRBJ1-1
CASSFWSTENTEAFF
TGTGCCAGCAGTTTTTGGTCAACAGAAAACACTGAAGCTTTCTTT
>NA|NA|TRBV29-1|TRBJ1-1
CSGKVGNTEAFF
TGCAGCGGAAAGGTTGGGAACACTGAAGCTTTCTTT
>few|NA|TRBV20-1|TRBJ1-5
CSARVNTRNQPQHF
TGCAGTGCTAGGGTGAATACGAGGAACCAGCCCCAGCATTTT
>many|NA|TRBV5-1|TRBJ1-2
CASSLGGSYNGYTF
TGCGCCAGCAGCTTGGGAGGGTCTTATAATGGCTACACCTTC
>NA|TRBD2|TRBV6-5|TRBJ2-7
CASSYDGREGLDDEQYF
TGTGCCAGCAGTTACGATGGCCGGGAGGGCCTAGACGACGAGCAGTACTTC
>NA|TRBD2|TRBV7-8|TRBJ2-5
CASSLSPGGNQETQYF
TGTGCCAGCAGTTTATCCCCGGGGGGTAACCAAGAGACCCAGTACTTC
>NA|TRBD2|TRBV10-3|TRBJ2-7
CAISVGLAGKYEQYF
TGTGCCATCAGTGTAGGTCTAGCGGGAAAATACGAGCAGTACTTC
>many|NA|TRBV3-1|TRBJ1-1
CASSPTTGNTEAFF
TGTGCCAGCAGCCCAACGACAGGGAACACTGAAGCTTTCTTT
>many|TRBD2|TRBV7-6|TRBJ2-3
CASSRPTPSGGSTDTQYF
TGTGCCAGCAGCCGTCCCACCCCTAGCGGAGGGAGCACAGATACGCAGTATTTT
>few|NA|TRBV27|TRBJ1-6
CASSPQVISYNSPLHF
TGTGCCAGCAGTCCACAGGTTATCTCCTATAATTCACCCCTCCACTTT
>many|NA|TRBV2|TRBJ2-1
CASSARIEQFF
TGTGCCAGCAGTGCGAGGATAGAGCAGTTCTTC
>few|TRBD2|TRBV6-1|TRBJ2-6
CASTTGGGGRGANVLTF
TGTGCCAGCACCACGGGGGGAGGTGGACGTGGGGCCAACGTCCTGACTTTC
>many|TRBD2|TRBV20-1|TRBJ2-1
CSARSNLAGGMTSYNEQFF
TGCAGTGCTAGGAGCAATTTAGCGGGAGGGATGACCTCCTACAATGAGCAGTTCTTC
>many|TRBD1|TRBV7-9|TRBJ1-1
CASSPTGQVGTEAFF
TGTGCCAGCAGCCCGACAGGGCAAGTGGGCACTGAAGCTTTCTTT
>NA|NA|TRBV12-3/TRBV12-4|TRBJ1-6
CASSPRTGLQSPLHF
TGTGCCAGCAGTCCCCGAACAGGGCTACAGTCACCCCTCCACTTT
>many|NA|TRBV11-2|TRBJ2-7
CASSSGTYEQYF
TGTGCCAGCAGCTCGGGCACATACGAGCAGTACTTC
>many|NA|TRBV19|TRBJ1-4
CASTPFILDEKLFF
TGTGCCAGTACCCCGTTCATTCTTGATGAAAAACTGTTTTTT
>many|NA|TRBV7-9|TRBJ2-5
CASSLDETTQYF
TGTGCCAGCAGCTTAGACGAGACTACCCAGTACTTC